This T cell receptor (beta chain) was captured by sequencing in a study of T cell responses to AZD1222 COVID-19 vaccine. Notes on the study in general: Spike-specific TCR breadth rose after two AZD1222 doses, and depth rose as well. Baseline testing showed seropositivity in only a handful of AZD1222 recipients. White British people made up most donors, females outnumbered males, and clonal diversity was possibly underestimated. Reportedly, close to half of spike-specific TCRs are directed against unmutated variant regions.

With V trimmed by 5 bases and J by 4 bases, 3 bases remained unmatched. The CDR3 has 13 amino acids. In germline, CDR1 is SGHTA, CDR2 FQGNSA. This table comes from immunoSEQ multiplex PCR, and its TCRdb copy is limited to in-frame clones, with some not included. In the table there are roughly 130,000 clones, about 94% of which are singletons. Points on this clone: Its target is not known.

The sequence was collected from an adult who received the AZD1222 COVID-19 vaccine. The chain uses TRBV7-2 and TRBJ1-1, with 8 positions matching TRBD1. The sample was peripheral blood, taken 28 days after the second AZD1222 dose. The CDR3 sequence is CASSRTGGTEAFF. For the CDR3, the DNA is TGTGCCAGCAGCAGAACAGGGGGCACTGAAGCTTTCTTT.